A selection of T cell receptor beta chains follows, all from one sample in a study of cytomegalovirus exposure and HLA in healthy donors. Assay: immunoSEQ multiplex PCR; the TCRdb copy retains only in-frame clones and omits some. Of about 94,000 clones in the sample, nearly 80% were seen once. Sequenced material: PBMCs. Source of these receptors: a woman aged 40 to 49 in good health and CMV-seronegative. Each CDR3 is given with its conserved first and last residue. Fields, in order: D gene, J gene, V gene, CDR3 protein, CDR3 DNA. The D gene is left open where the match is weak.

d_gene: TRBD2
j_gene: TRBJ2-5
v_gene: TRBV11-2
CDR3aa: CASRNPGLLEETQYF
CDR3nt: TGTGCCAGCCGGAACCCGGGACTACTAGAAGAGACCCAGTACTTC

d_gene: TRBD1
j_gene: TRBJ1-2
v_gene: TRBV2
CDR3aa: CASGLDRGYGYTF
CDR3nt: TGTGCCAGCGGGTTGGACAGGGGGTACGGCTACACCTTC

d_gene: NA
j_gene: TRBJ2-7
v_gene: TRBV7-3
CDR3aa: CASSLFGGPYEQYF
CDR3nt: TGTGCCAGCAGCTTATTCGGGGGGCCGTACGAGCAGTACTTC

d_gene: TRBD1
j_gene: TRBJ1-2
v_gene: TRBV5-4
CDR3aa: CASSGTGQGEWGYGYTF
CDR3nt: TGTGCCAGCAGCGGAACGGGACAGGGCGAGTGGGGCTATGGCTACACCTTC

d_gene: NA
j_gene: TRBJ1-2
v_gene: TRBV6-5
CDR3aa: CASSYSMEGVYGYTF
CDR3nt: TGTGCCAGCAGTTACTCGATGGAGGGTGTCTATGGCTACACCTTC

d_gene: NA
j_gene: TRBJ2-1
v_gene: TRBV4-3
CDR3aa: CASSQGDSGQFF
CDR3nt: TGCGCCAGCAGCCAAGGAGACAGTGGACAGTTCTTC

d_gene: TRBD1
j_gene: TRBJ1-6
v_gene: TRBV27
CDR3aa: CASSLSRGTAQDNSPLHF
CDR3nt: TGTGCCAGCAGTTTATCGAGGGGGACAGCCCAGGATAATTCACCCCTCCACTTT

d_gene: NA
j_gene: TRBJ1-1
v_gene: TRBV6-1
CDR3aa: CASRWAGGTEAFF
CDR3nt: TGTGCCAGCAGGTGGGCAGGCGGGACTGAAGCTTTCTTT

d_gene: TRBD1
j_gene: TRBJ1-5
v_gene: TRBV29-1
CDR3aa: CSVAGGEGNQPQNF
CDR3nt: TGCAGCGTTGCAGGGGGCGAGGGCAATCAGCCCCAGAATTTT

d_gene: NA
j_gene: TRBJ1-6
v_gene: TRBV27
CDR3aa: CASSLVTGGWLPQGSPLHF
CDR3nt: TGTGCCAGCAGTTTAGTTACGGGCGGGTGGTTACCCCAAGGTTCACCCCTCCACTTT

d_gene: NA
j_gene: TRBJ1-5
v_gene: TRBV18
CDR3aa: CASSPPQGVGQPQHF
CDR3nt: TGTGCCAGCTCACCACCACAAGGGGTCGGTCAGCCCCAGCATTTT

d_gene: NA
j_gene: TRBJ1-5
v_gene: TRBV6-5
CDR3aa: CASQGLPGDPQHF
CDR3nt: TGTGCCAGTCAGGGTCTCCCGGGGGATCCCCAGCATTTT

d_gene: TRBD1
j_gene: TRBJ1-2
v_gene: TRBV5-4
CDR3aa: CASSGLQGAYGYTF
CDR3nt: TGTGCCAGCAGCGGACTACAGGGGGCCTATGGCTACACCTTC

d_gene: TRBD1
j_gene: TRBJ1-4
v_gene: TRBV14
CDR3aa: CASSPTGQAREKLFF
CDR3nt: TGTGCCAGCAGCCCGACAGGGCAGGCTCGCGAAAAACTGTTTTTT

d_gene: TRBD1
j_gene: TRBJ2-7
v_gene: TRBV5-1
CDR3aa: CASSLDPGGADEQYF
CDR3nt: TGCGCCAGCAGCTTGGACCCAGGGGGCGCGGACGAGCAGTACTTC

d_gene: NA
j_gene: TRBJ1-2
v_gene: TRBV6-5
CDR3aa: CASSEGMPRGYTF
CDR3nt: TGTGCCAGCAGTGAGGGTATGCCACGGGGCTACACCTTC

d_gene: NA
j_gene: TRBJ1-5
v_gene: TRBV5-8
CDR3aa: CASSKQGYGNQPQHF
CDR3nt: TGTGCCAGCAGCAAACAGGGCTATGGCAATCAGCCCCAGCATTTT

d_gene: NA
j_gene: TRBJ2-7
v_gene: TRBV27
CDR3aa: CASSSQLGEQYF
CDR3nt: TGTGCCAGCAGTTCCCAACTTGGCGAGCAGTACTTC